This T cell receptor (beta chain) was captured in a study of cytomegalovirus exposure and HLA in healthy donors (dated by TCRdb to about 2017). Describing the broader study: In an earlier analysis of 587 of the donors, about 260 Gb of sequence data and just under 120 million unique TCR beta sequences from about 179 million T cells were reported. Using immunosequencing, the study profiled T cell repertoires from about 610 subjects and related those repertoires to cytomegalovirus serostatus. To study patterns of TCR occurrence, a later analysis re-analyzed previously published TCR beta repertoires from 600 to 750 donors and added high-resolution HLA genotyping. Class I and class II HLA loci were covered by the typing at four-digit resolution. To decide whether each TCR beta V gene segment behaved as functional or pseudogenic, an earlier analysis of approximately 620 of the donors relied on high-throughput TCR beta sequencing. Approximately 300 gigabases of sequencing data and roughly 81 million unique TCR sequences made up an early release that covered fewer than 650 HLA-typed donors. Typing coverage differed by locus: A, B, C, DRB1 and DQB1 were typed in about 620-630 donors, DQA1 in about 500, DPA1 in approximately 600, and DPB1 in just under 480. Donor age, sex, ethnicity and CMV serostatus were collected together with the repertoire data. The aim of the study was to test whether cataloging public T cell receptors could identify signatures of past pathogen exposure. Genome-wide SNP genotypes for about three fifths of the roughly 670 donors were used in a later genetic analysis, which treated that subset as a discovery cohort. Rather than drawing on any new phenotypic data, the later analysis identified candidate immune exposures from TCR beta sequences and the way those sequences occurred across donors. Across 300 to 500 genotyped donors of the cohort, an average of roughly 250,000 unique TCR beta nucleotide sequences per donor were sequenced, and roughly a sixth of those sequences were non-productive. Of the roughly 400 genotyped donors, around 81% fell in the genetic ancestry cluster associated with self-reported Caucasian donors. To predict cytomegalovirus infection status, the study brought together high-throughput TCR immunosequencing, statistical association of individual TCRs with disease status, and machine learning. Every discovery cohort repertoire had been produced on one sequencing platform. A separate validation cohort of more than 100 different subjects was used in addition to the approximately 640-subject first cohort. A handful of DR-DQ haplotypes were handled as single units for association and clustering because linkage in the cohort was strong.

This clone was observed a handful of times. No antigen is known for it. The record has no base qualities; no much larger clone is one base away. In total, approximately 690 healthy bone marrow donors made up the cohort. At the time of sampling, every cohort member was nominally healthy, though immune exposures that went unrecorded were likely present. The donor tested CMV seropositive and was one of the 289 seropositive cohort members. A peripheral blood sample was collected from each donor, and TCR beta sequencing was performed on peripheral blood mononuclear cells. Genomic DNA extraction from the blood cell samples was performed with the Qiagen DNeasy Blood Extraction Kit. Overall study results and their limits: The earlier analysis of almost 600 of the donors excluded roughly 16 rarely observed V segments, including chromosome 9 orphons, because counts were too low. The classifier was reported to diagnose cytomegalovirus status with high specificity and sensitivity in both the original and validation cohorts. A further reported finding was that TCR beta sequences accurately predicted the HLA-A and HLA-B alleles for most subjects in the first cohort. It was suggested by the authors that the approach could potentially be generalized to other disease states and immunological phenotypes. Strong co-occurrence of HLA alleles, especially DR and DQ, made assigning TCR associations to individual alleles difficult. Because the 87-base-pair reads could not distinguish some IMGT-functional V segments, including TRBV6-2 and TRBV6-3, those segments were excluded. A total of fewer than 200 TCR beta chains were listed by the study as associated with cytomegalovirus. An association between a missense DCLRE1C variant and V-gene and J-gene trimming of TCR beta chains was found in a later genetic analysis and replicated in an independent cohort. In a later analysis, around 17,000 TCR beta sequences were associated with specific HLA alleles at a false discovery rate of 0.05. For the cohort, immune exposure information was limited to CMV serostatus. A later genetic analysis reported fewer N-insertions in productive TCRs among donors in an Asian-associated ancestry cluster than the roughly 690-donor mean. Correlated functional status among segregating V segments might be attributable to linkage disequilibrium, but an unknown experimental factor could not be ruled out. In a later analysis, the rate of TCR association differed among HLA loci, with DRB1 alleles having the most associated TCRs and HLA-C alleles having the fewest. The presence/absence analyses assumed that sequencing depth was roughly uniform across donors, and that assumption may not be true. While some public TCRs were present in many individuals, most TCR sequences turned up only very rarely across donors. In an earlier analysis of 500 to 650 of the donors, most TCR beta V segments appeared in productive rearrangements about 90% or about 30% of the time, broadly matching IMGT annotations. HLA typing was unavailable for some donors at each locus, so association tests used only the typed subset. This cohort had only TCR beta chains sequenced, and the lack of alpha or paired-chain data limited which features could be detected. A cluster of highly shared sequence variants was judged likely to be a technical artifact of the sequencing pipeline. Compared with equally common non-associated chains, HLA-associated TCR beta chains in a later analysis were more clonally expanded and had lower generation probabilities. A few of the identified cytomegalovirus-associated TCR beta chains were confirmed in vitro to be specific for cytomegalovirus antigens. According to a later analysis, parvovirus B19, influenza, CMV and Epstein-Barr virus appeared linked to several top co-occurrence clusters. In a later analysis, most CMV-associated TCR beta chains were found to appear HLA-restricted, with HLA associations seemingly driven largely by CMV exposure.

The library was made by the immunoSEQ multiplex PCR assay. A mixture of 60 forward primers for TCR Vbeta segments and 13 reverse primers for TCR Jbeta segments was used in the multiplex PCR. A multiplex PCR assay on genomic DNA amplified the CDR3 region of rearranged TCR beta genes. Amplified TCR beta libraries were sequenced as 87-base-pair reads on the Illumina HiSeq System. In the authors' own workflow: In a later analysis, some 80 million unique TCR beta chains were counted across the approximately 640 repertoires, and roughly 11 million of these chains were shared by at least two donors. A nearest-neighbor algorithm error-corrected the raw reads and collapsed the reads into unique sequences, merging closely related sequences to remove PCR and sequencing errors. V, D and J gene segments were assigned by aligning CDR3 sequences to IMGT reference sequences. For a sequence to be retained, a match of at least six nucleotides was required to both a V gene segment and a J gene segment. A rearrangement was called productive if the CDR3 had no stop codons and remained in frame with V and J, and every other rearrangement was called non-productive. CDR3 was defined by IMGT convention, running from the second conserved V-encoded cysteine to the conserved J-encoded phenylalanine. In an earlier analysis of approximately 590 of the donors, sequences lacking an unambiguous match to a single V gene segment were excluded. In an earlier analysis of approximately 560 of the donors, a V segment was called functional when productive rearrangements were above 56.7%, and segregating when the standard deviation between donors exceeded 5%. To diagnose cytomegalovirus status from the catalog of TCR beta chain sequences, a statistical classification framework was built. In a later analysis, TCR nucleotide sequences were compared against IMGT/GENE-DB human TR gene sequences so that V and J genes could be assigned. A later analysis assigned CDR3 sequences and most-parsimonious VDJ recombination scenarios with the TCRdist pipeline. A later analysis defined each TCR beta chain by its CDR3 amino acid sequence plus V-gene family, and excluded reads lacking a unique V-gene family. A later analysis removed nearly 600 highly shared, low-generation-probability nucleotide sequences to deal with suspected cross-contamination and a sequencing artifact. For each public chain, a later analysis derived a clonal expansion index from normalized ranks of inferred template counts within each repertoire. In a later analysis, generation probabilities were computed with a VDJ recombination model fitted to out-of-frame rearrangements, and the resulting probabilities were checked against IGoR. In a later analysis, hypergeometric tests were used to score TCR-TCR, TCR-HLA and TCR-CMV co-occurrence, with a repertoire-size bias correction applied to TCR pairs. A later analysis estimated false discovery rates by permuting HLA or CMV assignments 20 times. In a later analysis, co-occurring TCRs were grouped using DBSCAN, with TCRdist sequence similarity added in when clustering inside HLA-allele-positive subsets. Repertoires with fewer than 30,000 or more than 120,000 public chains were left out of co-occurrence clustering, as were about five repertoires with anomalous nucleotide sharing. TCRdb stores this immuneACCESS table with in-frame sequences only. Part of the clones is absent; in the studies checked, under half of the shortfall reflects unresolved V genes, and no reason is known for the rest. V, J and clone size reflect that table, while D and trimming were determined from the DNA. A total of some 190,000 clones appear in this sample, 78% of them only once. The ten largest clones capture around 14% of the sample.

Measured from the cysteine to the phenylalanine, the CDR3 is 14 residues long. Only CDR3 DNA remains: 42 bases, in frame from the first base. In the germline V gene, CDR1 corresponds to MDHEN and CDR2 to SYDVKM. V gives up 6 bases and J gives up 7 bases, and the segment between their germline ends measures 18 bases. The sequence was collected from a woman in her thirties in good health and CMV-seropositive. The sequenced material came from PBMCs. This chain joins TRBV28 to TRBJ2-5; TRBD2 is perhaps the D gene, given 5 matching bases. At the DNA level, the sequence is TGTGCCAGCAGGGCGGGTGTGGGCTTGGGGACCCAGTACTTC. It translates to CASRAGVGLGTQYF.